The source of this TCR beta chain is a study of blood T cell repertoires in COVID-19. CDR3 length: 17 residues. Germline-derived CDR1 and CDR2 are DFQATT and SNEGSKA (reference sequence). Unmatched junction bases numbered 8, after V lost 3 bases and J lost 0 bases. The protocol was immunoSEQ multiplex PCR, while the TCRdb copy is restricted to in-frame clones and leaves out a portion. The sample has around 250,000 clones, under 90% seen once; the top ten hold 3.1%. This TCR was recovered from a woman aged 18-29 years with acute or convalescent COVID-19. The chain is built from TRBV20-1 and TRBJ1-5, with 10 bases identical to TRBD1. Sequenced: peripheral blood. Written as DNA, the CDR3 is TGCAGTGCTAGTCGGGACAGGGGCTTCTATAGCAATCAGCCCCAGCATTTT. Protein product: CSASRDRGFYSNQPQHF.